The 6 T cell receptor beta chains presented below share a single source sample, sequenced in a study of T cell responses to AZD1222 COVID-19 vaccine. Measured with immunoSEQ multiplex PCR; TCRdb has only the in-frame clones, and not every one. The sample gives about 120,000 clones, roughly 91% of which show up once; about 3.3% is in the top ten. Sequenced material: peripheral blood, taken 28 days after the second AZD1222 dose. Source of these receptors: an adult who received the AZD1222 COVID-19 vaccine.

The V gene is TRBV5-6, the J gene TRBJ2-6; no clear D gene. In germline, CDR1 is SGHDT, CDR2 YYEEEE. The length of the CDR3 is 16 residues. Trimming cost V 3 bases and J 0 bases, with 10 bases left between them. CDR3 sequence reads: CASSYGRSSGANVLTF. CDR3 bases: TGTGCCAGCAGCTATGGACGTAGCTCTGGGGCCAACGTCCTGACTTTC.

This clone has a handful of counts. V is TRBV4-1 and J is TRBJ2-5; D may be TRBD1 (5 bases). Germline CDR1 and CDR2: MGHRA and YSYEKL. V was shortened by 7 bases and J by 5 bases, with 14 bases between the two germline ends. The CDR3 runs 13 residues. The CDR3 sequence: CASKPQGLETQYF. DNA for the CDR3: TGCGCCAGCAAGCCCCAGGGTCTGGAGACCCAGTACTTC.

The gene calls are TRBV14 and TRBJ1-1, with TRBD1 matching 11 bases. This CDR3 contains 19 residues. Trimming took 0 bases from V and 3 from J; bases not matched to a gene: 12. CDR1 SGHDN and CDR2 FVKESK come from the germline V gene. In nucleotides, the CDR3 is TGTGCCAGCAGCCAAGATTTGAGGACAGGGGGCTCGGCGTACACTGAAGCTTTCTTT. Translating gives CASSQDLRTGGSAYTEAFF.

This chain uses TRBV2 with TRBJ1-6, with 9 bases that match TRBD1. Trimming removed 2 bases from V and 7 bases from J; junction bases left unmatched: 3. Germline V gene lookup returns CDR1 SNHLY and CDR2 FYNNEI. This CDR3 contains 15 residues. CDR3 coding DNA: TGTGCCAGCAGTGAACAGGGACAGGGAAATTCACCCCTCCACTTT. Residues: CASSEQGQGNSPLHF.

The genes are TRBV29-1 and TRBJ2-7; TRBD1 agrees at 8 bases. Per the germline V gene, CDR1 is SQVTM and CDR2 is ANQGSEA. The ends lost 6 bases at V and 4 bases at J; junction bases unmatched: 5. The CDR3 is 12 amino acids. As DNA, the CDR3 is TGCAGCGTGCGGACAGGGTTGTACGAGCAGTACTTC. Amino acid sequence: CSVRTGLYEQYF.

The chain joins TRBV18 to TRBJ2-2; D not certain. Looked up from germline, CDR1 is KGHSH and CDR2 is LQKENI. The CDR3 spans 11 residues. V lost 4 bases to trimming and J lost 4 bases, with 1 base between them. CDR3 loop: CASSLTGELFF. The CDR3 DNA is TGTGCCAGCTCACTCACCGGGGAGCTGTTTTTT.